This entry lists 13 T cell receptor beta chains sequenced from one sample in a study of circulating and synovial CD4+ cells in juvenile arthritis. Some clones are missing from TCRdb's copy, which holds only in-frame ones; the method was immunoSEQ multiplex PCR. The sample has tens of thousands of clones, approximately 94% seen once. The sample taken for sequencing was CD4+ T cells from blood. Every receptor here comes from a human donor with juvenile idiopathic arthritis.

This chain uses TRBV2 with TRBJ2-3; no clear D. V was cut by 0 bases and J by 6 bases, with 10 bases left in between. The CDR3 sequence is 14 residues long. Germline V gene sequence: CDR1 SNHLY, CDR2 FYNNEI. The CDR3 sequence is CASSEAPNSDTQYF. As DNA, the CDR3 is TGTGCCAGCAGTGAAGCCCCTAATAGCGATACGCAGTATTTT.

The chain has TRBV5-1 and TRBJ1-2, with 10 bases matching TRBD1. V shed 0 bases and J 5 bases; nucleotides not matched to a gene: 4. The CDR3 contains 15 residues. The germline V gene encodes CDR1 SGHRS and CDR2 YFSETQ. This chain's CDR3 is CASSLGRDRGYGYTF. The CDR3 nucleotides read TGCGCCAGCAGCTTGGGGCGGGACAGGGGTTATGGCTACACCTTC.

This chain joins TRBV18 and TRBJ2-3; tentatively, D is TRBD2 (6 bases). The CDR3 runs 14 residues. Per germline, CDR1 KGHSH and CDR2 LQKENI. V was cut by 1 base and J by 1 base, with 6 bases left in between. The CDR3 sequence is CASSPLAGTDTQYF. For the CDR3, the DNA is TGTGCCAGCTCACCACTAGCGGGCACAGATACGCAGTATTTT.

This sequence joins TRBV5-1 and TRBJ1-2, with TRBD1 matching over 9 bases. The CDR3 covers 16 residues. CDR1 SGHRS and CDR2 YFSETQ come from the germline V gene. V lost 4 bases and J lost 0; bases outside the gene matches: 7. The CDR3 loop is CASSAPGTGTNYGYTF. Here the CDR3 DNA reads TGCGCCAGCAGCGCTCCCGGGACAGGGACTAACTATGGCTACACCTTC.

The chain carries TRBV15 and TRBJ1-4; TRBD1 is a possible D gene (5 bases). V lost 0 bases and J 7 bases, leaving 12 bases between the germline ends. The CDR3 consists of 15 residues. Germline CDR1 and CDR2: LNHNV and YYDKDF (reference sequence). CDR3 amino acids: CATSRDNQGGEKLFF. The DNA for the CDR3 is TGTGCCACCAGCAGAGATAACCAGGGAGGTGAAAAACTGTTTTTT.

V gene TRBV19 combines with J gene TRBJ2-7, with a possible D match to TRBD2 (5 bases). The ends were cut back, 7 bases at V and 6 bases at J, with 16 bases in the middle. The germline V gene encodes CDR1 LNHDA and CDR2 SQIVND (reference sequence). The CDR3 has 13 amino acids. The CDR3 sequence is CASMSEGSSEQYF. The CDR3 nucleotides read TGTGCCAGTATGAGTGAGGGTTCGTCCGAGCAGTACTTC.

This chain connects TRBV5-1 to TRBJ2-2; maybe TRBD2 (5 bases). The CDR3 is made up of 15 amino acids. Trimming took off 2 bases at V and 4 bases at J, with 12 bases between the two ends. Germline CDR1 reads SGHRS; CDR2 reads YFSETQ. This CDR3 is CASSFNLGGTGELFF. The CDR3 nucleotides read TGCGCCAGCAGCTTTAATCTAGGAGGCACCGGGGAGCTGTTTTTT. Full variable domain (outside the CDR3, taken from reference TRBV5-1 and TRBJ2-2): KAGVTQTPRYLIKTRGQQVTLSCSPISGHRSVSWYQQTPGQGLQFLFEYFSETQRNKGNFPGRFSGRQFSNSRSEMNVSTLELGDSALYLCASSFNLGGTGELFFGEGSRLTVL.

V is TRBV27 and J is TRBJ1-5; possible D gene TRBD1, 6 bases. V was trimmed by 3 bases and J by 1 base, leaving 10 bases between them. The germline V gene has CDR1 MNHEY and CDR2 SMNVEV (reference sequence). The CDR3 covers 15 residues. Here the CDR3 DNA reads TGTGCCAGCAGTTTCCAAGGACAGAGCAATCAGCCCCAGCATTTT. Translating gives CASSFQGQSNQPQHF.

The chain uses TRBV4-1 and TRBJ1-4; TRBD1 is a possible D gene (5 bases). This CDR3 region has 15 residues. Germline V gene lookup returns CDR1 MGHRA and CDR2 YSYEKL. Trimming took 3 bases from V and 8 from J, leaving 16 bases between them. The chain's CDR3 is CASSQGGAAEEKLFF. The CDR3 region has the DNA TGCGCCAGCAGCCAGGGGGGAGCGGCTGAGGAAAAACTGTTTTTT.

The chain carries TRBV5-1 and TRBJ2-1, with unresolved D. V was shortened by 2 bases and J by 9 bases, with 9 bases between the two germline ends. Germline-derived CDR1 and CDR2 are SGHRS and YFSETQ. The CDR3 contains 12 residues. CDR3 protein: CASSLGAREQFF. The CDR3 DNA sequence: TGCGCCAGCAGCTTAGGAGCTCGTGAGCAGTTCTTC.

A single count supports this clone. The chain couples TRBV7-2 to TRBJ1-5; tentatively, D is TRBD1 (6 bases). The CDR3 is 15 residues long. Trimming removed 1 base at V and 2 bases at J, with 9 bases between. CDR1 and CDR2 (germline): SGHTA, FQGNSA. The CDR3 bases are TGTGCCAGCAGCTTAGTGGGGGCTGGCAATCAGCCCCAGCATTTT. This codes for CASSLVGAGNQPQHF.

The chain has TRBV6-4 and TRBJ2-1; weak D call: TRBD1 (5 bases). The CDR3 extends over 11 amino acids. Germline CDR1 is MRHNA and CDR2 is SNTAGT. With 8 bases removed from V and 6 bases from J, the gap between germline ends came to 8 bases. The CDR3 region has the DNA TGTGCCAGCGGAAGGGGCAATGAGCAGTTCTTC. Translating gives CASGRGNEQFF.

The chain combines TRBV11-1 with TRBJ2-3; D is uncertain. Trimming left V 2 bases short and J 6 bases short, with 12 bases between. The CDR3 totals 14 residues. Germline assignment: CDR1 SGHAT and CDR2 FQDESV (reference sequence). CDR3 nucleotides: TGTGCCAGCAGCTTAAGAACAGAACGGGATACGCAGTATTTT. This encodes CASSLRTERDTQYF.